What follows are 2 T cell receptor beta chains derived from one specimen sequenced in a study of blood T cells in healthy people across ages. Through a sample-barcoded 5' primer and a J-beta primer mix, a second PCR was run for roughly 6 to 12 cycles. Using its own MiXCR run on the 5' RACE reads, TCRdb lists one record per CDR3 protein. Of almost 800,000 distinct CDR3 sequences listed, more than 45% were seen once; the top ten hold about 20%. The sequenced sample consisted of blood. These TCRs come from a man younger than 40 in good health.

The V gene is TRBV12-3 or TRBV12-4, the J gene TRBJ1-1; a possible D gene is TRBD1 (5 bases). The germline V and J ends were trimmed by 3 bases and 11 bases, with 10 bases remaining between them. The CDR3 has 11 residues. The CDR3 bases are TGTGCCAGCAGTTTTGGGGGAGGGGCTTTCTTT. It is translated as CASSFGGGAFF.

V usage is TRBV6-6 and J usage is TRBJ2-7; no definite D call. CDR1 is MNHNY, CDR2 SVGAGI, per germline (reference sequence). The CDR3 has 15 residues. Between the trimmed V and J ends, which lost 2 bases and 1 base, there was a span of 12 bases. Written as DNA, the CDR3 is TGTGCCAGCAGTTACGCGAACGGTGGGTCCTACGAGCAGTACTTC. Its protein is CASSYANGGSYEQYF.